The 28 T cell receptor beta chains below come from one sample, sequenced in a study of neoadjuvant anti-PD-1 for oral cavity cancer (dated by TCRdb to the early 2020s). Libraries were made using the immunoSEQ multiplex PCR assay. In TCRdb, the immuneACCESS table is reduced to in-frame sequences with V and J assigned. These tables do not hold every clone; where another copy was compared, an unresolved V gene accounts for under half, and the others remain unexplained. For this sample there are 14,000 or so clones; 71% appear just once. Approximately 3% of the sample goes to the ten largest clones. The time point label of this sample denotes: after neoadjuvant nivolumab, at surgical resection. Sequences were derived from PBMCs, sampled after nivolumab (anti-PD-1) treatment. The source is a person between 40 and 85 years old with oral cavity squamous cell carcinoma.

This clone showed up just once. The chain joins TRBV5-1 to TRBJ2-7; no clear D gene. The CDR3 sequence is 14 residues long. Germline values: CDR1 SGHRS, CDR2 YFSETQ. V gave up 4 bases and J gave up 4 bases, with 15 bases separating them. CDR3 nucleotides: TGCGCCAGCAGCCTTTCGGCCGTCGGTTACGAGCAGTACTTC. Amino acid sequence: CASSLSAVGYEQYF.

The chain has TRBV5-1 and TRBJ2-5, with TRBD2 matching over 8 bases. The CDR3 is 15 residues long. The germline V gene encodes CDR1 SGHRS and CDR2 YFSETQ. The V segment lost 4 bases and the J segment 2 bases; nucleotides outside the gene matches: 7. CDR3 sequence (DNA): TGCGCCAGCAGCCTGTCGGGAGGGTGGCAAGAGACCCAGTACTTC. Translating gives CASSLSGGWQETQYF.

The V gene is TRBV5-1, the J gene TRBJ2-7; perhaps TRBD1 as D (6 bases). With 4 bases removed from V and 2 bases from J, the gap between germline ends came to 16 bases. Germline V lookup: CDR1 SGHRS, CDR2 YFSETQ. The CDR3 contains 15 residues. The CDR3 DNA follows: TGCGCCAGCAGCGGACCGGGACAAATGACCTACGAGCAGTACTTC. Its translation is CASSGPGQMTYEQYF. Full variable domain (rest looked up from reference TRBV5-1 and TRBJ2-7): KAGVTQTPRYLIKTRGQQVTLSCSPISGHRSVSWYQQTPGQGLQFLFEYFSETQRNKGNFPGRFSGRQFSNSRSEMNVSTLELGDSALYLCASSGPGQMTYEQYFGPGTRLTVT.

This rearrangement joins TRBV10-2 to TRBJ2-1, with 7 bases fitting TRBD2. CDR1 is WSHSY, CDR2 SAAADI, per germline. CDR3 length: 14 amino acids. The V and J ends lost 7 bases and 9 bases, in that order; junction bases with no gene match: 12. This CDR3 is CASKYTDTSVEQFF. The DNA of the CDR3 is TGCGCCAGCAAGTATACCGATACTAGCGTTGAGCAGTTCTTC.

This clone came up a few times. The chain uses TRBV7-9 and TRBJ2-3, with D perhaps TRBD1 (5 bases). Trimming cost V 2 bases and J 2 bases, with 11 bases left between them. From germline, CDR1 is SEHNR and CDR2 FQNEAQ (reference sequence). The CDR3 is 15 residues long. DNA of the CDR3: TGTGCCAGCAGCTTAACGGACATCAACACAGATACGCAGTATTTT. Translation: CASSLTDINTDTQYF.

The rearrangement links TRBV5-1 to TRBJ2-2, with D unresolved. V lost 1 base and J lost 6, with 7 bases in between. Germline CDR1 SGHRS, CDR2 YFSETQ. This CDR3 region has 13 residues. Here the CDR3 DNA reads TGCGCCAGCAGCTTGTCGCGTTCCGGGGAGCTGTTTTTT. It yields the protein CASSLSRSGELFF.

The rearrangement uses TRBV7-9 and TRBJ2-7, with 8 positions matching TRBD1. This CDR3 is 15 amino acids long. CDR1 and CDR2 from the germline V gene are SEHNR and FQNEAQ (reference sequence). V lost 4 bases to trimming and J lost 5 bases; unmatched junction nucleotides: 10. CDR3 DNA sequence: TGTGCCAGCAGCTATACCACCCGGGACAGGAACGAGCAGTACTTC. Amino acid sequence: CASSYTTRDRNEQYF.

This clone came up once. This rearrangement joins TRBV27 to TRBJ2-5, with 7 bases aligning to TRBD2. CDR1 is MNHEY, CDR2 SMNVEV, per germline (reference sequence). The ends lost 5 bases at V and 2 bases at J; junction bases unmatched: 8. The CDR3 is 15 amino acids. The CDR3 sequence: CASSDGPGGQETQYF. DNA for the CDR3: TGTGCCAGCAGTGACGGCCCCGGGGGGCAAGAGACCCAGTACTTC.

The rearrangement joins TRBV27 to TRBJ2-3; a possible D gene is TRBD1 (6 bases). The CDR3 has 15 residues. The germline V and J ends were trimmed by 0 bases and 6 bases, with 13 bases remaining between them. In germline, CDR1 is MNHEY, CDR2 SMNVEV (reference sequence). Written as DNA, the CDR3 is TGTGCCAGCAGTTTATCGGGGGCCGTTACGGATACGCAGTATTTT. This encodes CASSLSGAVTDTQYF.

This chain uses TRBV6-5 with TRBJ1-3; the D is unclear. The CDR3 is 15 amino acids. Germline CDR1 and CDR2: MNHEY and SVGAGI. V was shortened by 4 bases and J by 0 bases, with 10 bases between the two germline ends. CDR3 residues: CASSSPTLSGNTIYF. The DNA of the CDR3 is TGTGCCAGCAGTTCTCCGACACTCTCTGGAAACACCATATATTTT.

The chain recombines TRBV7-2 with TRBJ2-3, with D uncertain. The CDR3 runs 15 residues. Between the trimmed V and J ends, which lost 1 base and 6 bases, there was a span of 14 bases. CDR1 and CDR2 (germline): SGHTA, FQGNSA. The CDR3 protein is CASSLGAVDGDTQYF. The CDR3 DNA follows: TGTGCCAGCAGCTTAGGGGCCGTGGATGGGGATACGCAGTATTTT.

The chain joins TRBV19 to TRBJ2-5, with 11 bases that match TRBD2. Germline V gives CDR1 LNHDA, CDR2 SQIVND (reference sequence). With 3 bases clipped from V and 0 bases from J, the junction kept 6 bases outside the gene matches. The CDR3 totals 17 residues. CDR3 bases: TGTGCCAGTAGTATGAGACCGGGACTAGCGGACCAAGAGACCCAGTACTTC. It translates to CASSMRPGLADQETQYF.

The V call is TRBV25-1, the J call TRBJ1-1; D unclear. The CDR3 extends over 14 amino acids. Looked up from germline, CDR1 is MGHDK and CDR2 is SYGVNS. V dropped 2 bases and J dropped 2 bases, with 9 bases sitting between them. CDR3 loop: CASSEQGLNTEAFF. The CDR3 nucleotides read TGTGCCAGCAGTGAACAAGGTCTCAACACTGAAGCTTTCTTT.

The chain couples TRBV2 to TRBJ1-2; maybe TRBD1 (6 bases). The germline gives CDR1 SNHLY, CDR2 FYNNEI. With 7 bases removed from V and 6 bases from J, the gap between germline ends came to 15 bases. This CDR3 is 13 amino acids long. The DNA of the CDR3 is TGTGCCAGCACCGATTGGGGGCGAGATGGCTACACCTTC. Its translation is CASTDWGRDGYTF.

This sequence joins TRBV11-2 and TRBJ2-1; 7 positions match TRBD2. The CDR3 has 15 residues. Trimming cost V 0 bases and J 3 bases; bases outside gene matches: 2. CDR1 and CDR2 (germline): SGHAT, FQNNGV. The chain's CDR3 is CASSLDAGDYNEQFF. The CDR3 nucleotides read TGTGCCAGCAGCTTAGATGCGGGGGACTACAATGAGCAGTTCTTC.

The table lists this clone with a few counts. In nucleotides, the CDR3 is TGTGCCAGCAGCTTAGCGTCGGGTCCCACTGAAGCTTTCTTT. Protein product: CASSLASGPTEAFF. This chain links TRBV7-8 with TRBJ1-1; D is unresolved. Trimming shortened V by 0 bases and J by 4 bases, and 9 bases separated the two germline ends. The CDR3 runs 14 residues. Germline lookup yields CDR1 SGHVS and CDR2 FQNEAQ.

The chain employs TRBV5-6 and TRBJ2-7; 7 positions agree with TRBD1. This CDR3 contains 15 residues. Per the germline V gene, CDR1 is SGHDT and CDR2 is YYEEEE. V dropped 5 bases and J dropped 2; count of bases not matched to a gene: 10. The CDR3 region is CASSLGDRVTYEQYF. In nucleotides, the CDR3 is TGTGCCAGCAGTCTCGGGGACAGAGTTACCTACGAGCAGTACTTC.

The V gene is TRBV7-2, the J gene TRBJ2-2, with 7 bases aligning to TRBD1. The junction had 9 bases not matched to a gene; V was cut back by 4 bases and J by 4 bases. The CDR3 consists of 16 residues. From germline, CDR1 is SGHTA and CDR2 FQGNSA. As DNA, the CDR3 is TGTGCCAGCAGCTCCTACCACAGGGGATCCACCGGGGAGCTGTTTTTT. Protein sequence: CASSSYHRGSTGELFF.

The V and J genes are TRBV1 and TRBJ1-1. TRBV1 constitutes a pseudogene. The CDR3 consists of 15 residues. The DNA of the CDR3 is TGCACCAGCAGCCAAGATGGTGGAGCCAACACTGAAGCTTTCTTT. Amino acids: CTSSQDGGANTEAFF.

Only a few counts were recorded for this clone. V and J are TRBV19 and TRBJ2-2; TRBD1 matches 8 bases. The V segment lost 2 bases and the J segment 5 bases; nucleotides outside the gene matches: 10. CDR3 length: 17 residues. Germline V gives CDR1 LNHDA, CDR2 SQIVND (reference sequence). CDR3 amino acids: CASSINLGRGLTGELFF. In DNA, the CDR3 is TGTGCCAGTAGTATAAATCTCGGCAGGGGGCTAACCGGGGAGCTGTTTTTT.

The rearrangement uses TRBV2 and TRBJ1-2; no clear D. Germline lookup yields CDR1 SNHLY and CDR2 FYNNEI. This CDR3 has 14 amino acids. V shed 2 bases and J shed 0 bases, with 7 bases lying between them. CDR3 coding DNA: TGTGCCAGCAGTGAAATCGTAGCTAACTATGGCTACACCTTC. Its translation is CASSEIVANYGYTF.

V is TRBV19 and J is TRBJ1-1, with D unresolved. The germline CDR1 and CDR2 sequences are LNHDA and SQIVND (reference sequence). The CDR3 runs to 13 residues. The V and J ends lost 7 bases and 6 bases respectively, with 15 bases between them. The CDR3 DNA reads TGTGCCAGTACCCTAGGGCGAGGAGCTGAAGCTTTCTTT. Translation gives CASTLGRGAEAFF.

V and J are TRBV6-5 and TRBJ2-1, with unresolved D. V was cut by 3 bases and J by 7 bases, with 10 bases left in between. CDR3 length equals 13 residues. CDR1 is MNHEY and CDR2 is SVGAGI in the germline V gene. In DNA, the CDR3 is TGTGCCAGCAGTTATGGTCGGTTGAATGAGCAGTTCTTC. Amino acid sequence: CASSYGRLNEQFF.

The genes are TRBV30 and TRBJ2-5, with D possibly matching TRBD2 (6 bases). V gave up 8 bases and J gave up 2 bases, with 12 bases separating them. This CDR3 has 12 residues. CDR1 and CDR2 from the germline V gene are GTSNPN and SVGIG (reference sequence). The CDR3 loop reads CAGSGFQETQYF. In DNA form, the CDR3 reads TGTGCCGGTAGCGGATTTCAAGAGACCCAGTACTTC.

The CDR3 here is CASSSQQGTLNTEAFF. The CDR3 DNA reads TGTGCCAGCTCATCACAGCAGGGTACGTTGAACACTGAAGCTTTCTTT. The J gene is TRBJ1-1, the V gene TRBV18; D possibly corresponds to TRBD1 (5 bases). CDR1 and CDR2 from the germline V gene are KGHSH and LQKENI. V dropped 5 bases and J dropped 0 bases, with 16 bases sitting between them. The CDR3 is made up of 16 amino acids. The full variable domain, its missing parts supplied by reference TRBV18 and TRBJ1-1, is NAGVMQNPRHLVRRRGQEARLRCSPMKGHSHVYWYRQLPEEGLKFMVYLQKENIIDESGMPKERFSAEFPKEGPSILRIQQVVRGDSAAYFCASSSQQGTLNTEAFFGQGTRLTVV.

This chain links TRBV2 with TRBJ2-1; the match to TRBD1 covers 12 bases. This CDR3 spans 14 amino acids. Germline values: CDR1 SNHLY, CDR2 FYNNEI. V was pared by 10 bases and J by 10 bases, with 11 bases of the junction left unmatched. The CDR3 sequence: CATLSGTGGGEQFF. DNA for the CDR3: TGTGCCACGCTCTCCGGGACAGGGGGCGGCGAGCAGTTCTTC.

The count of this clone is one. The rearrangement joins TRBV2 to TRBJ1-1; 7 bases fit TRBD1. Germline values: CDR1 SNHLY, CDR2 FYNNEI. The V and J ends lost 2 bases and 1 base, in that order; junction bases with no gene match: 7. The CDR3 has 16 residues. As DNA, the CDR3 is TGTGCCAGCAGTGAAAGGGGGACAGAGCGGAACACTGAAGCTTTCTTT. Protein sequence: CASSERGTERNTEAFF.

The chain carries TRBV5-1 and TRBJ2-3, with 7 bases fitting TRBD2. The V segment lost 2 bases and the J segment 6 bases; nucleotides outside the gene matches: 9. The length of the CDR3 is 15 residues. The germline V gene has CDR1 SGHRS and CDR2 YFSETQ. The chain's CDR3 is CASSLTSDTGDTQYF. CDR3 nucleotide sequence: TGCGCCAGCAGCTTAACTAGCGATACGGGCGATACGCAGTATTTT.